These T cell receptor beta chains were read from a single sample in a study of T cells after yellow fever vaccination. TCRdb re-called the 5' RACE reads through MiXCR, storing one row per CDR3 protein. Of roughly 400,000 distinct CDR3 sequences in the sample, 18% were seen once. The sample was PBMCs, taken before the yellow fever booster vaccination. These receptors came from a man younger than 35 who received the YFV17D yellow fever vaccine. CDR3s include the opening cysteine and the closing phenylalanine or tryptophan. A D gene is named only where the DNA matches it firmly. Expanded clones get a size class; other rows say once, few or many, or leave the size out.

D gene,V gene,CDR3 length,clone size,J gene,CDR3 DNA,CDR3 protein
-,TRBV24-1,14,few,TRBJ2-2,TGTGCCACCTCGGACCCTGCTAACACCGGGGAGCTGTTTTTT,CATSDPANTGELFF
-,TRBV5-5,16,-,TRBJ1-1,TGTGCCAGCAGCGCACTGGGGGTCCCAGAAGCGAACGAAGCTTTCTTT,CASSALGVPEANEAFF
TRBD2,TRBV29-1,16,-,TRBJ2-3,TGCAGCGTACCAGCGGGAGGATCGGTTAACACAGATACGCAGTATTTT,CSVPAGGSVNTDTQYF
-,TRBV5-1,14,-,TRBJ1-6,TGCGCCAGCAGCTTGGGGCAGTCTGCGGCACCCCTCCACTTT,CASSLGQSAAPLHF
-,TRBV20-1,14,few,TRBJ1-1,TGCAGTGCTTCTCCAGCCTACATGAACACTGAAGCTTTCTTT,CSASPAYMNTEAFF
-,TRBV10-3,12,-,TRBJ1-6,TGTGCCATCAGTGACTGGGATTCACCCCTCCACTTT,CAISDWDSPLHF
-,TRBV11-1,12,-,TRBJ2-1,TGTGCCAGCAGCCGAGGGACGCCACTACAGTTCTTC,CASSRGTPLQFF
TRBD2,TRBV29-1,16,few,TRBJ2-3,TGCAGCGTTGAGGCCCCGACTAGCGAGTACACAGATACGCAGTATTTT,CSVEAPTSEYTDTQYF
-,TRBV5-5,16,few,TRBJ2-6,TGTGCCAGCAGCTTGGCCGGGGGACCTGGGGCCAACGTCCTGACTTTC,CASSLAGGPGANVLTF
TRBD2,TRBV7-8,16,-,TRBJ2-5,TGTGCCAGCAGCCTCTATAGACTAGCGGGGGCAGAGACCCAGTACTTC,CASSLYRLAGAETQYF
-,TRBV12-3/TRBV12-4,14,-,TRBJ2-2,TGTGCCAGTTTTTCAGGACAGAACACCGGGGAGCTGTTTTTT,CASFSGQNTGELFF
-,TRBV6-5,14,-,TRBJ1-6,TGTGCCAGCAGCCACGTGGACAGTAATTCACCCCTCCACTTT,CASSHVDSNSPLHF
-,TRBV20-1,13,few,TRBJ1-5,TGCAGTGCCTTCGGGGGGGGCCGTCAGCCCCAGCATTTT,CSAFGGGRQPQHF
-,TRBV20-1,14,few,TRBJ2-5,TGCAGTGCTAGAGCCGCAACAGGGCTGGAGACCCAGTACTTC,CSARAATGLETQYF
-,TRBV4-1,14,few,TRBJ1-1,TGCGCCAGCAGCCACCGGACAGAGAACACTGAAGCTTTCTTT,CASSHRTENTEAFF
TRBD1,TRBV7-3,16,-,TRBJ2-1,TGTGCCAGCAGCGCCACCCCGGGACAGGGTTACGATGAGCAGTTCTTC,CASSATPGQGYDEQFF
-,TRBV14,16,few,TRBJ2-3,TGTGCCAGCAGCCTAATACAGGGCAGTCCGGGAGATACGCAGTATTTT,CASSLIQGSPGDTQYF
-,TRBV5-1,13,many,TRBJ1-2,TGCGCCAGCAGCTTCACAGAGGACTATGGCTACACCTTC,CASSFTEDYGYTF
TRBD2,TRBV20-1,14,few,TRBJ2-3,TGCAGTGCTAGAATAGCGGGGAGGCGAGCGACGCAGTATTTT,CSARIAGRRATQYF
TRBD1,TRBV18,14,-,TRBJ2-1,TGTGCCAGCGCCGGACAGGGGGGTCTCAATGAGCAGTTCTTC,CASAGQGGLNEQFF
-,TRBV28,14,few,TRBJ2-2,TGTGCCAGTGAATGGGGACAAACCACCGGGGAGCTGTTTTTT,CASEWGQTTGELFF
TRBD2,TRBV12-3/TRBV12-4,13,many,TRBJ2-5,TGTGCCAGCAGTTCGGGAGGGCAAGAGACCCAGTACTTC,CASSSGGQETQYF
-,TRBV7-6,15,few,TRBJ2-1,TGTGCCAGCAGCCTGGGGACCTGGCGGAGCAATGAGCAGTTCTTC,CASSLGTWRSNEQFF
TRBD1,TRBV4-3,13,-,TRBJ2-1,TGCGCCAGCAGCCGGGACAGGGTAGATGAGCAGTTCTTC,CASSRDRVDEQFF
-,TRBV7-2,14,few,TRBJ2-7,TGTGCCAGCAGCTTGCGCCAGGGATGGTACGAGCAGTACTTC,CASSLRQGWYEQYF
-,TRBV20-1,16,few,TRBJ2-3,TGCAGTGCTACCCGGCCGACGGGGGGCCTCACAGATACGCAGTATTTT,CSATRPTGGLTDTQYF
TRBD1,TRBV5-1,15,few,TRBJ1-4,TGCGCCAGCATCCCCCCGGGCAGGGGGAATGAAAAACTGTTTTTT,CASIPPGRGNEKLFF
TRBD2,TRBV5-1,16,few,TRBJ2-5,TGCGCCAGCAGCTTGGCCCTAGCGGGGGGGCAGAAGACCCAGTACTTC,CASSLALAGGQKTQYF
-,TRBV6-1,15,-,TRBJ1-5,TGTGCCAGCAGTGAGAGGGTGAAGGGCAATCAGCCCCAGCATTTT,CASSERVKGNQPQHF
-,TRBV5-1,15,few,TRBJ2-2,TGCGCCAGCAGCCCCGATGGTCGGGGAACGGGGGAGCTGTTTTTT,CASSPDGRGTGELFF
-,TRBV7-2,13,few,TRBJ1-6,TGTGCCAGCAGCCCCGCACACAGGGAGTCCCTCCACTTT,CASSPAHRESLHF
TRBD2,TRBV7-9,17,-,TRBJ2-3,TGTGCCAGCAGCCCCCCATATGAGGCGGGGGGGCAAGATACGCAGTATTTT,CASSPPYEAGGQDTQYF
TRBD1,TRBV6-5,15,few,TRBJ1-1,TGTGCCAGCAGTAACAGGGGGGAGGGTCGCACTGAAGCTTTCTTT,CASSNRGEGRTEAFF
-,TRBV28,14,many,TRBJ2-4,TGTGCCAGCAGTTTTTCGCGGGGCAAAAACATTCAGTACTTC,CASSFSRGKNIQYF
-,TRBV2,14,few,TRBJ1-3,TGTGCCAGCGACCAGGGCCACTCTGGAAACACCATATATTTT,CASDQGHSGNTIYF
TRBD2,TRBV20-1,15,few,TRBJ2-7,TGCAGTGCCATACCCGGGACTACTAGGATCTCCGAGCAGTACTTC,CSAIPGTTRISEQYF
TRBD1,TRBV6-2/TRBV6-3,15,few,TRBJ2-3,TGTGCCAGCAGCATGGGGGACAGATACACAGATACGCAGTATTTT,CASSMGDRYTDTQYF
-,TRBV5-8,15,few,TRBJ2-3,TGTGCCAGCAGCTTGGGGACGGGGTGGGCAGATACGCAGTATTTT,CASSLGTGWADTQYF
-,TRBV14,11,-,TRBJ2-5,TGTGCCAGCAGCCAGATAGGGGCCCAGTACTTC,CASSQIGAQYF
TRBD1,TRBV6-2/TRBV6-3,15,few,TRBJ2-7,TGTGCCAGCAGTTACACGGGGACAGACCTCTACGAGCAGTACTTC,CASSYTGTDLYEQYF
TRBD2,TRBV9,17,-,TRBJ2-1,TGTGCCAGCAGCCCGCGAGGCGGGGGTAGCTCCTACAATGAGCAGTTCTTC,CASSPRGGGSSYNEQFF
-,TRBV6-6,13,once,TRBJ2-2,TGTGCCAGCAGTTACCCCAGAACCGGGGAGCTGTTTTTT,CASSYPRTGELFF
-,TRBV6-2/TRBV6-3,16,few,TRBJ2-7,TGTGCCAGCAGTCGCGGCGGCTCGTCAGGTGGGTACGAGCAGTACTTC,CASSRGGSSGGYEQYF
TRBD1,TRBV2,14,-,TRBJ2-2,TGTGCCAGCGGACTTGAACAGGGGACCGGGGAGCTGTTTTTT,CASGLEQGTGELFF
TRBD1,TRBV24-1,15,-,TRBJ1-3,TGTGCCACCAGTGATCCCAGGGGGCCTGGAAACACCATATATTTT,CATSDPRGPGNTIYF